The clone carrying this TCR beta chain was seen a single time. No antigen is known for it. The record originates from a study of shared clonotypes between healthy human individuals. CDR3 length: 15 residues. Germline trimming cut 6 bases from V and 5 bases from J; bases unmatched to any gene: 13. CDR1 is MNHEY, CDR2 SVGAGI, per germline. Points from the study as a whole: A generally larger estimated richness was seen in naive subsets than in memory subsets.

Those who donated, Caucasian adults without exception, all lived in Nashville, Tennessee. Splitting of CD4+ cells produced CD45RA+ naive and CD45RA-negative memory subsets. Original analysis: Filtering differed for immunoSEQ, which gave only junction sequences without quality scores. The method was immunoSEQ multiplex PCR; TCRdb's version includes in-frame clones alone and lacks a portion of them. V, J and clone size reflect that table, while D and trimming were determined from the DNA. The sample yields roughly 2,500,000 clones, under 95% seen once. This clonotype was obtained from a man younger than 35 in good health. Some clones in this sample may be carry-over from other donors' samples. The rearrangement uses TRBV6-5 and TRBJ2-7, with 7 bases lining up with TRBD1. Source material: naive CD4+ T cells from PBMCs. The subset here: CD45RA+ positively selected. DNA of the CDR3: TGTGCCAGCAGCTACAGAGGACAGGTCCGACACGAGCAGTACTTC. This encodes CASSYRGQVRHEQYF.